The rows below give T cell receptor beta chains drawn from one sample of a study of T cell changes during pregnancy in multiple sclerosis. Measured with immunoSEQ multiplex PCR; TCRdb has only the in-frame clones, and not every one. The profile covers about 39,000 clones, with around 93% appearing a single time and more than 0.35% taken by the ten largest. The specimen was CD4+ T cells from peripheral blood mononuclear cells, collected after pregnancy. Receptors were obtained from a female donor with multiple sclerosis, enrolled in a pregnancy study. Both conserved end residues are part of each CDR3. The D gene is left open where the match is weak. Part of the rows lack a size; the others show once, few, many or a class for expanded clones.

DNA: TGTGCCAGCACCCCGATCGGGACAGGGAGCACAGATACGCAGTATTTT; CDR3: CASTPIGTGSTDTQYF; J: TRBJ2-3; D: TRBD1; V: TRBV27; size: once
DNA: TGCAGTGCTAACGTCGTGGAGGGCTACACCTTC; CDR3: CSANVVEGYTF; J: TRBJ1-2; D: -; V: TRBV20-1; size: -
DNA: TGTGCCAGTAGTATAAGCCGAGAGACCCAGTACTTC; CDR3: CASSISRETQYF; J: TRBJ2-5; D: -; V: TRBV19; size: few
DNA: TGCGCCAGCAGCTTTTCCCGGGACAGGGGGCCCGGGGAGCTGTTTTTT; CDR3: CASSFSRDRGPGELFF; J: TRBJ2-2; D: TRBD1; V: TRBV5-1; size: -
DNA: TGTGCGGGGGGGGAGAAAAAAGCCTTGAACACTGAAGCTTTCTTT; CDR3: CAGGEKKALNTEAFF; J: TRBJ1-1; D: -; V: TRBV30; size: -
DNA: TGTGCTAGCAGCCCGACAGGGGCCTTCACAGATACGCAGTATTTT; CDR3: CASSPTGAFTDTQYF; J: TRBJ2-3; D: TRBD1; V: TRBV7-7; size: once
DNA: TGTGCCAGTAGTCAACAGGGGAAGACCCAGTACTTC; CDR3: CASSQQGKTQYF; J: TRBJ2-5; D: TRBD1; V: TRBV19; size: -
DNA: TGTGCCAGCAGCAAAGAGGGGACAGGGATTTCGGATCAGCCCCAGCATTTT; CDR3: CASSKEGTGISDQPQHF; J: TRBJ1-5; D: -; V: TRBV21-1; size: -
DNA: TGTGCCAGCAGCCCTGGGGGGGGAGGGGGTGAGCAGTACTTC; CDR3: CASSPGGGGGEQYF; J: TRBJ2-7; D: -; V: TRBV27; size: -
DNA: TGTGCCAGCAGCCCTAGCCTGGGACAGTCGGGAGAGACCCAGTACTTC; CDR3: CASSPSLGQSGETQYF; J: TRBJ2-5; D: TRBD1; V: TRBV9; size: -
DNA: TGTGCCAGCTCACACGTTGTGGGACAGGGACTTGCAACTAATGAAAAACTGTTTTTT; CDR3: CASSHVVGQGLATNEKLFF; J: TRBJ1-4; D: TRBD1; V: TRBV18; size: -
DNA: TGTGCCAGTACCCTATCTTGGCGGGCCGAGTACTTC; CDR3: CASTLSWRAEYF; J: TRBJ2-4; D: -; V: TRBV19; size: -
DNA: TGTGCCAGCAGGGAGGACGGACCCGAACGCTACACCTTC; CDR3: CASREDGPERYTF; J: TRBJ1-2; D: -; V: TRBV2; size: few
DNA: TGTGCCAGTAGTTTGCGTACAGGAAGAGGCTACACCTTC; CDR3: CASSLRTGRGYTF; J: TRBJ1-2; D: -; V: TRBV19; size: few
DNA: TGTGCCAGCAGTTACTCGAATCCCGGTACGGCAGATACGCAGTATTTT; CDR3: CASSYSNPGTADTQYF; J: TRBJ2-3; D: -; V: TRBV6-5; size: -
DNA: TGTGCCAGCAGTGAATGGAGACCTAAGAACTTC; CDR3: CASSEWRPKNF; J: TRBJ2-5; D: -; V: TRBV6-1; size: -
DNA: TGCGCCAGCAGCCAAGATCCCGTTCTGTCACCCCTCCACTTT; CDR3: CASSQDPVLSPLHF; J: TRBJ1-6; D: -; V: TRBV4-1; size: few
DNA: TGTGCCAGTAGTATTCTGGGTAGCCTGAACACCGGGGAGCTGTTTTTT; CDR3: CASSILGSLNTGELFF; J: TRBJ2-2; D: -; V: TRBV19; size: -
DNA: TGTGCCAGCAGCTTCACAGGTAGCACAGATACGCAGTATTTT; CDR3: CASSFTGSTDTQYF; J: TRBJ2-3; D: -; V: TRBV5-4; size: -
DNA: TGTGCCAGCAGCCGCGCAGCGACCCCTAATTCACCCCTCCACTTT; CDR3: CASSRAATPNSPLHF; J: TRBJ1-6; D: -; V: TRBV7-3; size: -
DNA: TGCGCCAGCAGCATGGGACTAGCGGGGGGGAGCACAGATACGCAGTATTTT; CDR3: CASSMGLAGGSTDTQYF; J: TRBJ2-3; D: TRBD2; V: TRBV5-1; size: -
DNA: TGTGCCAGCAGGACAGGGACCTACGAGCAGTACTTC; CDR3: CASRTGTYEQYF; J: TRBJ2-7; D: TRBD1; V: TRBV2; size: medium-sized
DNA: TGTGCCAGCAGCCAACAGGGGATTGACGAAAAACTGTTTTTT; CDR3: CASSQQGIDEKLFF; J: TRBJ1-4; D: -; V: TRBV14; size: -
DNA: TGTGCCAGCAGCCTACCCTACGGGACAGGGGCCGATGGCTACACCTTC; CDR3: CASSLPYGTGADGYTF; J: TRBJ1-2; D: TRBD1; V: TRBV6-6; size: -
DNA: TGTGCCAGCAGTGAAGACGAGGGGGGGAATGAGCAGTTCTTC; CDR3: CASSEDEGGNEQFF; J: TRBJ2-1; D: -; V: TRBV2; size: -
DNA: TGTGCCAGCAGTTCCAGACAGACTAACTATGGCTACACCTTC; CDR3: CASSSRQTNYGYTF; J: TRBJ1-2; D: -; V: TRBV25-1; size: -
DNA: TGTGCCAGTAGCATCAGACAGGGTGACACTGAAGCTTTCTTT; CDR3: CASSIRQGDTEAFF; J: TRBJ1-1; D: TRBD1; V: TRBV19; size: -
DNA: TGTGCCAGAAGCTTGGTGGGCGGGGACTCCTACAATGAGCAGTTCTTC; CDR3: CARSLVGGDSYNEQFF; J: TRBJ2-1; D: -; V: TRBV5-3; size: -
DNA: TGTGCCAGCAGCGTGAGAAGCGGGGGGGAGAGAGATACGCAGTATTTT; CDR3: CASSVRSGGERDTQYF; J: TRBJ2-3; D: TRBD2; V: TRBV9; size: -
DNA: TGTGCCAGTAGTATAGGGCCCCGAGGGGGTGGCACCGGGGAGCTGTTTTTT; CDR3: CASSIGPRGGGTGELFF; J: TRBJ2-2; D: -; V: TRBV19; size: -
DNA: TGTGCCAGCAGGTTAGGGGGAGGCGAGACCCAGTACTTC; CDR3: CASRLGGGETQYF; J: TRBJ2-5; D: -; V: TRBV27; size: -
DNA: TGCGCCAGCGGAGTCGGGTACAATGAGCAGTTCTTC; CDR3: CASGVGYNEQFF; J: TRBJ2-1; D: -; V: TRBV5-1; size: -
DNA: TGTGCCAGCACCCTTTCCGGGACAGGGATCTACAATGAGCAGTTCTTC; CDR3: CASTLSGTGIYNEQFF; J: TRBJ2-1; D: TRBD1; V: TRBV9; size: -
DNA: TGTGCCAGTACGTCCGCTGGCGCAGGGGGGTGGCTGAACTTC; CDR3: CASTSAGAGGWLNF; J: TRBJ1-2; D: TRBD1; V: TRBV19; size: -
DNA: TGTGCCAGCAGCTTATTGGTGGGGGGGCAGACCCAGTACTTC; CDR3: CASSLLVGGQTQYF; J: TRBJ2-5; D: -; V: TRBV7-8; size: -
DNA: TGTGCCACCAGCAGAGGCGGGGGTCATCAAAAAACCGGGGAGCTGTTTTTT; CDR3: CATSRGGGHQKTGELFF; J: TRBJ2-2; D: TRBD2; V: TRBV15; size: -
DNA: TGTGCCAGCAGCGTAGGAAACAGTGCGACTGAAGCTTTCTTT; CDR3: CASSVGNSATEAFF; J: TRBJ1-1; D: -; V: TRBV9; size: -
DNA: TGTGCCAGCAGCACCTCGGACAGTTATAATGAAAAACTGTTTTTT; CDR3: CASSTSDSYNEKLFF; J: TRBJ1-4; D: -; V: TRBV9; size: once
DNA: TGTGCCAGCAGCTTAGTAGCAGGGAAGGGGCATGGCTACACCTTC; CDR3: CASSLVAGKGHGYTF; J: TRBJ1-2; D: -; V: TRBV7-9; size: -
DNA: TGTGCCAGCAGTGATACAGTAATCTATAGCAATCAGCCCCAGCATTTT; CDR3: CASSDTVIYSNQPQHF; J: TRBJ1-5; D: -; V: TRBV6-1; size: -
DNA: TGTGCCAGTAGCCGAGATTCTGGAAACACCATATATTTT; CDR3: CASSRDSGNTIYF; J: TRBJ1-3; D: -; V: TRBV19; size: -
DNA: TGTGCCAGCAGTCCTAGCACAGTCATGAACACTGAAGCTTTCTTT; CDR3: CASSPSTVMNTEAFF; J: TRBJ1-1; D: -; V: TRBV6-1; size: -
DNA: TGTGCCAGCAGCGCAACACCGAACACTGAAGCTTTCTTT; CDR3: CASSATPNTEAFF; J: TRBJ1-1; D: -; V: TRBV9; size: once
DNA: TGTGCCAGCTCGGGACAAAGTAACTATGGCTACACCTTC; CDR3: CASSGQSNYGYTF; J: TRBJ1-2; D: -; V: TRBV18; size: -
DNA: TGTGCCAGCTCATCCAACCAAGAGACCCAGTACTTC; CDR3: CASSSNQETQYF; J: TRBJ2-5; D: -; V: TRBV18; size: -
DNA: TGTGCCAGCAGTTTGGGACAGGGGGCCGAAGGCTACACCTTC; CDR3: CASSLGQGAEGYTF; J: TRBJ1-2; D: TRBD1; V: TRBV6-1; size: once
DNA: TGTGCCAGCAGTGAATTCCTAGGGGGGGCCACTGAAGCTTTCTTT; CDR3: CASSEFLGGATEAFF; J: TRBJ1-1; D: -; V: TRBV25-1; size: -
DNA: TGTGCCAGCAGTCACAGGGATTCTCGGGAGACCCAGTACTTC; CDR3: CASSHRDSRETQYF; J: TRBJ2-5; D: -; V: TRBV6-5; size: -
DNA: TGTGCCACCACCCGGAGGGACAGTTCGACCTACGAGCAGTACTTC; CDR3: CATTRRDSSTYEQYF; J: TRBJ2-7; D: -; V: TRBV21-1; size: -
DNA: TGTGCCAGCAGCGTCGGCGGGGGGGGCTTCCACGAGCAGTACTTC; CDR3: CASSVGGGGFHEQYF; J: TRBJ2-7; D: TRBD2; V: TRBV9; size: once
DNA: TGTGCCAGCAGCTTAGTGGCGACTACCCCTGATGAGCAGTTCTTC; CDR3: CASSLVATTPDEQFF; J: TRBJ2-1; D: -; V: TRBV11-3; size: -